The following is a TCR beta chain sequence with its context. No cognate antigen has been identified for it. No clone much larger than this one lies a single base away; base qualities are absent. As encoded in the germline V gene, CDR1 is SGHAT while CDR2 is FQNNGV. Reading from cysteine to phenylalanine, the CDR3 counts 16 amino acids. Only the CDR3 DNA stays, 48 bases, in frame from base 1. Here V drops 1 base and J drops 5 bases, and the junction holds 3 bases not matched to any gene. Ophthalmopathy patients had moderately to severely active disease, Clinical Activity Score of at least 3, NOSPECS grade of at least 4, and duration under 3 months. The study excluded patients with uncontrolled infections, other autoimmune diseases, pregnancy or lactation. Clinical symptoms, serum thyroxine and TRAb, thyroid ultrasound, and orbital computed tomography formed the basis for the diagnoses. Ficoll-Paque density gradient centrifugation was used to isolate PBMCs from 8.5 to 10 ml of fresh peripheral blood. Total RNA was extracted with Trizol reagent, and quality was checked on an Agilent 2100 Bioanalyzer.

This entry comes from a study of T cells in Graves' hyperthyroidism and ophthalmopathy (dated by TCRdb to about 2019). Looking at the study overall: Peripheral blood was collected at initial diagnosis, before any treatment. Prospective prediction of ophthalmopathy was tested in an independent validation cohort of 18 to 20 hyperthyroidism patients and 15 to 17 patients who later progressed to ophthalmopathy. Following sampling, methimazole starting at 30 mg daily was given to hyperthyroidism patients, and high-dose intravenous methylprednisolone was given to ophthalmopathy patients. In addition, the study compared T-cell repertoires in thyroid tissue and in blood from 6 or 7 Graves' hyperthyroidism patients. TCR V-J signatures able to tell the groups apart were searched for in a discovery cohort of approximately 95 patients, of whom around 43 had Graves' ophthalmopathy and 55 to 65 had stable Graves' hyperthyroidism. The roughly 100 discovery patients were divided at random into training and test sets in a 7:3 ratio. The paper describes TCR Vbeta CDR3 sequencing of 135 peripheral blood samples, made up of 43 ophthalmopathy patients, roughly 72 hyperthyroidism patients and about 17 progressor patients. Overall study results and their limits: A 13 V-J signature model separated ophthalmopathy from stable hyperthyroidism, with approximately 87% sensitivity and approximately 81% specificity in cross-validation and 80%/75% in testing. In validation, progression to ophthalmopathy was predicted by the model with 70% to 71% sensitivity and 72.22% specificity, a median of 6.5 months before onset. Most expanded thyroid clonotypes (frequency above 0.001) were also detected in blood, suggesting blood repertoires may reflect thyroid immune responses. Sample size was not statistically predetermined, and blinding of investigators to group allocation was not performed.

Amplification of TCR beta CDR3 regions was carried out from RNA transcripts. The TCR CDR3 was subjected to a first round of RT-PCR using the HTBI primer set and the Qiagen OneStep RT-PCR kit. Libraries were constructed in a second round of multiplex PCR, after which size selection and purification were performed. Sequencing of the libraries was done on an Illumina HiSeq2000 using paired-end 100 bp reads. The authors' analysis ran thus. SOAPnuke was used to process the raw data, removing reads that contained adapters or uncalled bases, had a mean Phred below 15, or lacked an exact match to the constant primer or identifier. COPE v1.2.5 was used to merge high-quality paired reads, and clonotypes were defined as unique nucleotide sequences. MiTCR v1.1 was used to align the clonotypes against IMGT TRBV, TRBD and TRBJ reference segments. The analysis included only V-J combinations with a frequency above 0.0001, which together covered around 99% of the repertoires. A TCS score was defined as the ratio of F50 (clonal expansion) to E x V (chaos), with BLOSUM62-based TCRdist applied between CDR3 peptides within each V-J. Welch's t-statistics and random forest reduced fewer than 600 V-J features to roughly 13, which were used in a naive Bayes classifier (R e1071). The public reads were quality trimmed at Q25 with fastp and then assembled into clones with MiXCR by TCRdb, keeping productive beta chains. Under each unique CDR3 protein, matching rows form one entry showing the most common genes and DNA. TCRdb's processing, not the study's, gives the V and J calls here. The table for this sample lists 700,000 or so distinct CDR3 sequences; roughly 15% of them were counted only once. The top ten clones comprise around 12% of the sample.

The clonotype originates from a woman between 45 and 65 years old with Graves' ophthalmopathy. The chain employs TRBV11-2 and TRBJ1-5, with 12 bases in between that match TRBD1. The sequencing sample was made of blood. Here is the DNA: TGTGCCAGCAGCTTAGGGGGGACAGGGGGCTATCAGCCCCAGCATTTT. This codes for CASSLGGTGGYQPQHF. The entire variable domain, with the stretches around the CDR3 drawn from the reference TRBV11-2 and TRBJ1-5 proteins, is EAGVAQSPRYKIIEKRQSVAFWCNPISGHATLYWYQQILGQGPKLLIQFQNNGVVDDSQLPKDRFSAERLKGVDSTLKIQPAKLEDSAVYLCASSLGGTGGYQPQHFGDGTRLSIL.